Following are 14 T cell receptor beta chains from one sample sequenced in a study of blood T cells in healthy people across ages. Alongside a J-beta primer mix, a sample-barcoded 5' primer served in a second PCR lasting about 7 to 12 cycles. TCRdb itself ran the 5' RACE reads through MiXCR, one entry per CDR3 protein. The table shows more than 550,000 distinct CDR3 sequences, with approximately 22% occurring only once. Sequencing was performed on blood. Every receptor here comes from a man in his 70s in good health.

This clonotype was detected only a few times. The V call is TRBV18, the J call TRBJ1-2; D not resolved. The germline V gene has CDR1 KGHSH and CDR2 LQKENI. Trimming stripped 4 bases from V and 2 bases from J, with 8 bases between. This CDR3 spans 13 amino acids. CDR3 nucleotide sequence: TGTGCCAGCTCACGGACCGAAAACTATGGCTACACCTTC. It specifies CASSRTENYGYTF. The full variable domain, with the rest looked up from reference TRBV18 and TRBJ1-2, is NAGVMQNPRHLVRRRGQEARLRCSPMKGHSHVYWYRQLPEEGLKFMVYLQKENIIDESGMPKERFSAEFPKEGPSILRIQQVVRGDSAAYFCASSRTENYGYTFGSGTRLTVV.

In this sample, this clonotype turned up a few times. The chain has TRBV5-1 and TRBJ1-3; D is ambiguous. V was clipped by 4 bases and J by 3 bases, with 14 bases between them. The CDR3 contains 15 residues. CDR1 is SGHRS and CDR2 is YFSETQ in the germline V gene. This CDR3 reads CASSPSPGGGNTIYF. As DNA, the CDR3 is TGCGCCAGCAGCCCGTCGCCGGGCGGTGGAAACACCATATATTTT.

This sequence joins TRBV24-1 and TRBJ2-5; D is uncertain. The J call may be wrong; the DNA end is better matched by TRBJ2-1. Germline V lookup: CDR1 KGHDR, CDR2 SFDVKD. This CDR3 comprises 13 residues. CDR3 region: CATSGVTYNEQFF. The CDR3 bases are TGTGCCACCAGTGGGGTAACCTACAATGAGCAGTTCTTC.

The rearrangement uses TRBV29-1 and TRBJ1-1; no clear D gene. The CDR3 totals 10 residues. Trimming stripped 4 bases from V and 7 bases from J, with 7 bases between. CDR1 is SQVTM and CDR2 is ANQGSEA in the germline V gene. The chain's CDR3 is CSVAPREAFF. For the CDR3, the DNA is TGCAGCGTTGCACCCCGTGAAGCTTTCTTT.

The chain uses TRBV9 and TRBJ1-4, with D perhaps matching TRBD1 (5 bases). The V and J ends lost 0 bases and 8 bases respectively, with 17 bases between them. The CDR3 runs 16 residues. CDR1 and CDR2 from the germline V gene are SGDLS and YYNGEE. The CDR3 region is CASSVATGRGGEKLFF. The CDR3 nucleotides read TGTGCCAGCAGCGTAGCTACGGGTAGGGGAGGAGAAAAACTGTTTTTT. Full variable domain (remainder filled in from reference TRBV9 and TRBJ1-4): DSGVTQTPKHLITATGQRVTLRCSPRSGDLSVYWYQQSLDQGLQFLIQYYNGEERAKGNILERFSAQQFPDLHSELNLSSLELGDSALYFCASSVATGRGGEKLFFGSGTQLSVL.

This sequence joins TRBV5-1 and TRBJ2-3; 7 positions agree with TRBD1. Germline CDR1 reads SGHRS; CDR2 reads YFSETQ. Trimming at V came to 5 bases and at J to 8 bases, leaving 11 bases not matched to a gene. This CDR3 has 14 amino acids. The CDR3 here is CASSFGTDLGTQYF. CDR3 nucleotide sequence: TGCGCCAGCAGTTTTGGGACAGATTTGGGTACGCAGTATTTT.

This chain connects TRBV9 to TRBJ1-4, with a tentative D call TRBD1 (5 bases). Trimming took off 0 bases at V and 2 bases at J, with 5 bases between the two ends. Germline CDR1 reads SGDLS; CDR2 reads YYNGEE. The CDR3 consists of 14 residues. CDR3 region: CASSVDRTNEKLFF. The CDR3 region has the DNA TGTGCCAGCAGCGTAGACAGGACTAATGAAAAACTGTTTTTT.

This clonotype showed up just a few times. The J gene is TRBJ2-3, the V gene TRBV7-2, with a weak D call TRBD2 (6 bases). The CDR3 consists of 16 residues. CDR1 and CDR2 from the germline V gene are SGHTA and FQGNSA. The ends were cut back, 5 bases at V and 2 bases at J, with 17 bases in the middle. CDR3 protein: CASSPQRVAPTDTQYF. The CDR3 DNA reads as TGTGCCAGCAGCCCACAGCGGGTCGCCCCCACAGATACGCAGTATTTT.

This clonotype showed up just a few times. This chain connects TRBV12-3 or TRBV12-4 to TRBJ2-1; D not resolved. Trimming removed 6 bases from V and 0 bases from J, with 12 bases in between. CDR3 length equals 15 residues. CDR3 amino acids: CASRTIGSSYNEQFF. Here the CDR3 DNA reads TGTGCCAGCAGGACGATTGGTAGCTCCTACAATGAGCAGTTCTTC.

This clonotype has only a few counts. The gene calls are TRBV29-1 and TRBJ2-3, with 11 bases fitting TRBD1. Germline CDR1 and CDR2: SQVTM and ANQGSEA. V shed 3 bases, J shed 2 bases, and the junction held 4 bases outside the gene matches. This CDR3 contains 15 residues. CDR3 sequence: CSVDRTGGVTDTQYF. The DNA for the CDR3 is TGCAGCGTTGATCGGACAGGGGGCGTCACAGATACGCAGTATTTT.

Many counts were recorded for this clonotype. The chain has TRBV10-3 and TRBJ1-5; TRBD1 matches 8 bases. The CDR3 loop spans 14 amino acids. Germline-derived CDR1 and CDR2 are ENHRY and SYGVKD. The junction had 5 bases not matched to a gene; V was cut back by 7 bases and J by 3 bases. The CDR3 DNA reads TGTGCCATCAAGGAGACAGGGGACAATCAGCCCCAGCATTTT. Encoded protein: CAIKETGDNQPQHF.

This clonotype turned up a few times. The V and J genes are TRBV24-1 and TRBJ2-1; TRBD2 matches 11 bases. V shed 3 bases, J shed 4 bases, and the junction held 13 bases outside the gene matches. CDR3 length equals 19 residues. Germline-derived CDR1 and CDR2 are KGHDR and SFDVKD. The CDR3, as DNA: TGTGCCACCAGTGATCTTCGAGGATCTAGCGGGGGGCCATACAATGAGCAGTTCTTC. This codes for CATSDLRGSSGGPYNEQFF.

This clonotype was observed a handful of times. The chain couples TRBV6-2 or TRBV6-3 to TRBJ2-7; 8 nucleotides line up with TRBD2. The CDR3 length is 15 residues. Germline V CDR1 and CDR2: MNHEY, SVGEGT. The J segment lost 2 bases and the V segment lost 4 bases, leaving 7 bases of the junction unmatched. The CDR3 loop is CASSSRLARAYEQYV. The CDR3 DNA reads TGTGCCAGCAGTTCCCGACTAGCGCGGGCCTACGAGCAGTACGTC.

This clonotype occurred many times. The CDR3 reads CASSLGQFYSGANVLTF. The CDR3 bases are TGTGCCAGCAGCCTGGGACAGTTTTACTCTGGGGCCAACGTCCTGACTTTC. V and J are TRBV5-8 and TRBJ2-6, with 7 bases aligning to TRBD1. The V segment lost 4 bases and the J segment 0 bases; nucleotides outside the gene matches: 7. Germline values: CDR1 SGHTS, CDR2 YDEGEE. This CDR3 is built from 17 residues.